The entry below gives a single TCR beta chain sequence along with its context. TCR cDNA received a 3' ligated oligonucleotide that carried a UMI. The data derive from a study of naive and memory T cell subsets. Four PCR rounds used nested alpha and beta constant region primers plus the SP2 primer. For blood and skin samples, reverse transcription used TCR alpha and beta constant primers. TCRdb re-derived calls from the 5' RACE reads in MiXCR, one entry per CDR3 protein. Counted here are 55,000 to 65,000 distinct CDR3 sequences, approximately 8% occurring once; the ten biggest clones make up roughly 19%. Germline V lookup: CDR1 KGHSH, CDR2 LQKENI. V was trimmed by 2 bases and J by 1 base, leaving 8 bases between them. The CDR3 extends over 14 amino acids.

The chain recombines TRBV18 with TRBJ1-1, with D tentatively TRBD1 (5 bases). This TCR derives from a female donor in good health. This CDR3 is CASSPGDGNTEAFF. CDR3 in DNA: TGTGCCAGCTCACCAGGGGACGGGAACACTGAAGCTTTCTTT.